The entry below describes one T cell receptor beta chain. What it recognizes is unknown. The sample is drawn from a study of human T cells and chemical hapten exposure. A single record per CDR3 protein comes from TCRdb applying MiXCR to the RACE reads. The repertoire has some 200,000 distinct CDR3 sequences, almost 30% of them found once; the top ten carry about 2.8%. Study observations and caveats: Relative to control repertoires, expanded TCRs gave rise to significantly more large CDR3 similarity clusters.

Time point: pre-sensitization, week 0. Treatment described: therapeutic diphenylcyclopropenone sensitization with weekly scalp DPC. Venepuncture was done earlier than the placement of each patch test. V lost 3 bases, J lost 1 base, and 17 bases lay in between. The CDR3 is made up of 17 amino acids. Germline V gene sequence: CDR1 LGHNA, CDR2 YNFKEQ. The rearrangement joins TRBV4-2 to TRBJ2-3, with TRBD2 as a possible D gene (7 bases). The sequence was collected from a woman in her 30s with alopecia areata. Some clones in this sample may be carry-over from other donors' samples. The material sequenced was whole blood, taken in connection with sensitization to the hapten diphenylcyclopropenone (DPC). The CDR3 sequence: CASSHSEGGGRTDTQYF. The CDR3 nucleotides are TGTGCCAGCAGCCATTCAGAGGGGGGGGGGCGCACAGATACGCAGTATTTT.